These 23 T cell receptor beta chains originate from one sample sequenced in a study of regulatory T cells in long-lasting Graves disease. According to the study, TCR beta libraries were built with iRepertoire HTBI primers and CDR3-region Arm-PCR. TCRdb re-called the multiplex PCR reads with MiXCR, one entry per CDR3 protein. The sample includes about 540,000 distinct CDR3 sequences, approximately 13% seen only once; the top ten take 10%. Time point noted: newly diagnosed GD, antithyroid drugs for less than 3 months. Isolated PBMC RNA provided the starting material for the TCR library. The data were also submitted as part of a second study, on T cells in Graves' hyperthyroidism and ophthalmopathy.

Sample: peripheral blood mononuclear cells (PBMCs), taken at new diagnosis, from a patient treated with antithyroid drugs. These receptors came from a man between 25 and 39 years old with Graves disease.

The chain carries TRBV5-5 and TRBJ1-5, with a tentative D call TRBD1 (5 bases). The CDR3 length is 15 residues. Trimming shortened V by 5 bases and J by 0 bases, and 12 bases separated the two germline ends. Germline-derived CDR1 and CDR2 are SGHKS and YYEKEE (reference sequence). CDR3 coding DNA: TGTGCCAGCAGTAGCGGGGGGATTAGCAATCAGCCCCAGCATTTT. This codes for CASSSGGISNQPQHF.

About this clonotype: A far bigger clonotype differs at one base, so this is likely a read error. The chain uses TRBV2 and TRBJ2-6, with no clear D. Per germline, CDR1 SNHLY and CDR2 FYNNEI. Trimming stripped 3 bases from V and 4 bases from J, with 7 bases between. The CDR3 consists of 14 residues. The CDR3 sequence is CASSDPPGANVLTF. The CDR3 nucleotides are TGTGCCAGCAGTGACCCCCCCGGGGCCAACGTCCTGACTTTC.

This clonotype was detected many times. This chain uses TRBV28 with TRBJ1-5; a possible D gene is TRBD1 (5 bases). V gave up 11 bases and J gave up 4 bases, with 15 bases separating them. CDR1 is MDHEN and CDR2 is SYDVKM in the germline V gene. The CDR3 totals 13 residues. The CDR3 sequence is CAQQEGPNQPQHF. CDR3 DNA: TGTGCCCAGCAGGAGGGGCCGAATCAGCCCCAGCATTTT.

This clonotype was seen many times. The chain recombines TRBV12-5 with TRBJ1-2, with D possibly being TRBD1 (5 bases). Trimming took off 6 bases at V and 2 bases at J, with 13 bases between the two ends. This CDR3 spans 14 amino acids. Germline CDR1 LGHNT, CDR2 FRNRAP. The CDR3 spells CASGLGERNYGYTF. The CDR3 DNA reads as TGTGCTAGTGGGCTGGGGGAGAGGAACTATGGCTACACCTTC.

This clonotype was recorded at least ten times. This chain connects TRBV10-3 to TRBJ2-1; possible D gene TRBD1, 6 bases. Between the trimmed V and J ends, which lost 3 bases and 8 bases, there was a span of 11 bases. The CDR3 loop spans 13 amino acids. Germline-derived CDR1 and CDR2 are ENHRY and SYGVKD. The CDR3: CAISEAGVHEQFF. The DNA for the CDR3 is TGTGCCATCAGTGAAGCAGGGGTCCATGAGCAGTTCTTC.

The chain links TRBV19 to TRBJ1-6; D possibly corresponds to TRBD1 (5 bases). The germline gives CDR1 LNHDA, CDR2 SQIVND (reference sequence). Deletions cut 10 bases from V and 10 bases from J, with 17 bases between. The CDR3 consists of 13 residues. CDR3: CATIGGVGSPLHF. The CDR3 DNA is TGTGCCACCATCGGGGGAGTGGGATCACCCCTCCACTTT.

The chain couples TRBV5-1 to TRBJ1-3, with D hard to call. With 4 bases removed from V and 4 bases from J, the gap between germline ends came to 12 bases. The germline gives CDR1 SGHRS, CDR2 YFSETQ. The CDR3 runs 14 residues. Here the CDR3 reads CASSERFSGNTIYF. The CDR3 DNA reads TGCGCCAGCAGCGAAAGGTTTTCCGGAAACACCATATATTTT.

The CDR3 coding sequence is TGTGCCAGCAACGAAGCGGGAGGGCCAGTCTACGAGCAGTACTTC. Protein: CASNEAGGPVYEQYF. The V and J genes are TRBV3-1 and TRBJ2-7, with 10 bases that match TRBD2. Germline CDR1 LGHDT, CDR2 YNNKEL (reference sequence). J lost 3 bases, V lost 7 bases, and 9 bases had no gene match. CDR3 length: 15 amino acids.

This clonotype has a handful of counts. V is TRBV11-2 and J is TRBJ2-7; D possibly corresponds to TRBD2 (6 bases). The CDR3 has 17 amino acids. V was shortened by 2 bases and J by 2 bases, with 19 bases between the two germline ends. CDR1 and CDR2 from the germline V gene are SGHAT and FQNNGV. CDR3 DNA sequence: TGTGCCAGCAGCTTACTTAGCGGAAGCCCCCCAGCCTACGAGCAGTACTTC. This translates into CASSLLSGSPPAYEQYF.

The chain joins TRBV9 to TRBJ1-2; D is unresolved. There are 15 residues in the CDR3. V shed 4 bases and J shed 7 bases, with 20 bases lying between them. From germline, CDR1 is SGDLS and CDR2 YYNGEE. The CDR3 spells CASSLVERGSSGYTF. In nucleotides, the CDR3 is TGTGCCAGCAGCCTTGTGGAGAGAGGGAGCTCTGGCTACACCTTC.

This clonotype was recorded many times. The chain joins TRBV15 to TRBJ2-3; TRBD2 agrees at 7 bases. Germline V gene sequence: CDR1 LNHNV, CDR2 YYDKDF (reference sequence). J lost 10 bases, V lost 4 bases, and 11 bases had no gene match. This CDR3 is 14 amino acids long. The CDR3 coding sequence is TGTGCCACCAGCATACCCCTGGGGGGGGTGGCGCAGTATTTT. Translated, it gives CATSIPLGGVAQYF. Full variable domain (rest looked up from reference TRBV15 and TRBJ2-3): DAMVIQNPRYQVTQFGKPVTLSCSQTLNHNVMYWYQQKSSQAPKLLFHYYDKDFNNEADTPDNFQSRRPNTSFCFLDIRSPGLGDTAMYLCATSIPLGGVAQYFGPGTRLTVL.

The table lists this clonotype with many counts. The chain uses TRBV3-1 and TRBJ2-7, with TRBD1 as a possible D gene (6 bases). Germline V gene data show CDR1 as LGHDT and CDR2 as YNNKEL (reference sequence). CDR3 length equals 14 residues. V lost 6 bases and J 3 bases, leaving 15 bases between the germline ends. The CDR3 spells CASSSQGTGYEQYF. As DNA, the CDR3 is TGTGCCAGCAGTTCCCAGGGGACGGGCTACGAGCAGTACTTC.

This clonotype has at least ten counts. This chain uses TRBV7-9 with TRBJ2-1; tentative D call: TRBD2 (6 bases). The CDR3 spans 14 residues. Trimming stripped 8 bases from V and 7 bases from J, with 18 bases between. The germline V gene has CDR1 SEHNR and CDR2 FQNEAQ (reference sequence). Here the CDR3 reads CASRESVSVNEQFF. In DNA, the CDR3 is TGTGCCAGCCGGGAGTCCGTTTCGGTGAATGAGCAGTTCTTC.

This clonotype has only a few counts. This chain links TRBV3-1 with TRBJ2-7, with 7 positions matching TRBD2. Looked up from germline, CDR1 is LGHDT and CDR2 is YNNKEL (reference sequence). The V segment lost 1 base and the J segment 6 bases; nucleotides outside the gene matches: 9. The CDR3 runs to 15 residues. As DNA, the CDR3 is TGTGCCAGCAGCCAAGGAAGGTCTAGCGGCCGCGAGCAGTACTTC. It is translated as CASSQGRSSGREQYF.

The chain's CDR3 is CASSYGRGGGTQYF. The CDR3 coding sequence is TGTGCCAGCAGTTATGGCAGGGGGGGCGGGACCCAGTACTTC. J is TRBJ2-5 and V is TRBV12-3 or TRBV12-4; D assignment may be TRBD1 or TRBD2 (7 bases each). The CDR3 totals 14 residues. V was shortened by 4 bases and J by 7 bases, with 16 bases between the two germline ends.

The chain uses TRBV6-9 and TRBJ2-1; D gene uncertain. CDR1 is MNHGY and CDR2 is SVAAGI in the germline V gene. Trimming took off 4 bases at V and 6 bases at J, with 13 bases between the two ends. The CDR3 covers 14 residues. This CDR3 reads CASSFNSLANEQFF. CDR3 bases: TGTGCCAGCAGTTTTAACAGCCTTGCCAATGAGCAGTTCTTC.

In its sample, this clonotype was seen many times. CDR3 loop: CAWTGGYEQYF. DNA for the CDR3: TGTGCCTGGACAGGGGGTTACGAGCAGTACTTC. The chain uses TRBV30 and TRBJ2-7, with 7 bases fitting TRBD1. The germline CDR1 and CDR2 sequences are GTSNPN and SVGIG (reference sequence). The CDR3 contains 11 residues. With 4 bases clipped from V and 4 bases from J, the junction kept 1 base outside the gene matches.

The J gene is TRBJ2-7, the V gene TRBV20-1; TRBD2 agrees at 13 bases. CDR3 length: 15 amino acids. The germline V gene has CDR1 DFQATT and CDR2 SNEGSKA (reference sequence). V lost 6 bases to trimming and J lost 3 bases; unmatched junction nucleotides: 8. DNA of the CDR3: TGCAGTGCACCGACTAGCGGGAGGTTTTTCTACGAGCAGTACTTC. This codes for CSAPTSGRFFYEQYF.

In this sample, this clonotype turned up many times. CDR3 sequence reads: CSAPSRPSGTYEQYF. The DNA for the CDR3 is TGCAGTGCTCCTAGCAGGCCTAGCGGGACATACGAGCAGTACTTC. The chain links TRBV20-1 to TRBJ2-7; 9 bases align to TRBD2. The V gene end was trimmed by 5 bases and the J gene end by 4 bases; junction bases not matched to a gene: 12. This CDR3 is 15 amino acids long. CDR1 is DFQATT and CDR2 is SNEGSKA in the germline V gene (reference sequence).

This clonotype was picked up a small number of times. The CDR3 sequence: CASSFRAGSTDTQYF. The CDR3, as DNA: TGTGCCAGCAGTTTTAGAGCCGGTAGCACAGATACGCAGTATTTT. The chain is built from TRBV27 and TRBJ2-3, with D uncertain. CDR3 size: 15 residues. V lost 3 bases, J lost 0 bases, and 10 bases lay in between. Germline V gene sequence: CDR1 MNHEY, CDR2 SMNVEV (reference sequence).

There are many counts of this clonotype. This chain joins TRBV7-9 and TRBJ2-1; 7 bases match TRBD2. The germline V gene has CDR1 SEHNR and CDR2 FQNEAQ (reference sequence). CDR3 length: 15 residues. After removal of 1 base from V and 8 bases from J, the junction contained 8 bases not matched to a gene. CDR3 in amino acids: CASSLEAGPLHEQFF. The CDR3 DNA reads TGTGCCAGCAGCTTAGAAGCGGGACCCCTCCATGAGCAGTTCTTC.

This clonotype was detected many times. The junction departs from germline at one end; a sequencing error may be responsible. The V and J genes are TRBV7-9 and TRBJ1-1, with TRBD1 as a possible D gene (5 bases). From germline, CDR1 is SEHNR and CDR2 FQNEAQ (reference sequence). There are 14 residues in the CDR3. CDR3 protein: CASSLRGSGTEAFF. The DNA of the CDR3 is TGCGCCAGCAGCTTGAGGGGCTCGGGCACTGAAGCTTTCTTT.

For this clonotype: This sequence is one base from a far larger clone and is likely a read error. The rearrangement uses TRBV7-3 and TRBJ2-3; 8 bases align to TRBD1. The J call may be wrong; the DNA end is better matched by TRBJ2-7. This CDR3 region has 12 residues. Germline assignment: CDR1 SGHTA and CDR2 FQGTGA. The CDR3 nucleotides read TGTGCCAGCCCAGGGGGCCGGGACGAGCAGTACTTC. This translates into CASPGGRDEQYF.